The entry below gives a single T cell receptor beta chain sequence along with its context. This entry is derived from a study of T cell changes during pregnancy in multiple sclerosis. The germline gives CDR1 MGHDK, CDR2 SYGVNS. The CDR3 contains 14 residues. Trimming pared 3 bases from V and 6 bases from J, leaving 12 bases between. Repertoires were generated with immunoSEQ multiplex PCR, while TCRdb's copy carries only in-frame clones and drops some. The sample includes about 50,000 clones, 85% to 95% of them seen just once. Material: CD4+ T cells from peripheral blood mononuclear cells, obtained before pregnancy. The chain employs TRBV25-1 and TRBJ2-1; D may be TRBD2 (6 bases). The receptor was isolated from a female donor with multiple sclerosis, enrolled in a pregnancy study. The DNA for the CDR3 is TGTGCCAGCAGTGACCGCAAACTAGCCAATGAGCAGTTCTTC. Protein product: CASSDRKLANEQFF.